One and the same sample provided the 8 T cell receptor beta chains below, sequenced in a study of siplizumab effects on memory and regulatory T cells. Method: immunoSEQ multiplex PCR; TCRdb's copy keeps in-frame clones and lacks some. The data hold around 99,000 clones, with just over 90% observed a single time. Sample: Tregs sorted from blood. These receptors originate from a human donor in good health.

J is TRBJ2-3 and V is TRBV15; the match to TRBD2 covers 9 bases. Trimming removed 2 bases from V and 6 bases from J; junction bases left unmatched: 6. From germline, CDR1 is LNHNV and CDR2 YYDKDF (reference sequence). This CDR3 is 15 amino acids long. CDR3 protein: CATSRSGRNWDTQYF. The CDR3 bases are TGTGCCACCAGCAGAAGCGGGAGGAATTGGGATACGCAGTATTTT.

The gene calls are TRBV27 and TRBJ2-3; 10 bases agree with TRBD2. V lost 7 bases and J lost 1; bases outside the gene matches: 14. The CDR3 has 18 amino acids. Germline V lookup: CDR1 MNHEY, CDR2 SMNVEV (reference sequence). The DNA for the CDR3 is TGTGCCAGCACTCCGCTAGCGGGGGTAGGGGGTGGCACAGATACGCAGTATTTT. Translating it yields CASTPLAGVGGGTDTQYF.

This clone has just a few counts. The rearrangement joins TRBV21-1 to TRBJ2-7; the table gives TRBD1 as D, unverified against the DNA. TRBV21-1 has pseudogene status. This CDR3 has 15 residues. CDR3 loop: CASSTRRTGGNEQYF. The DNA of the CDR3 is TGTGCCAGCAGCACTCGAAGAACAGGGGGCAACGAGCAGTACTTC.

The V gene is TRBV27, the J gene TRBJ2-5; 7 nucleotides match TRBD2. Germline values: CDR1 MNHEY, CDR2 SMNVEV (reference sequence). The CDR3 runs 17 residues. Unmatched junction bases numbered 18, after V lost 6 bases and J lost 5 bases. The DNA for the CDR3 is TGTGCCAGCAGACCTTATAGGACTAGTCCCCTTAGCGAGACCCAGTACTTC. As protein: CASRPYRTSPLSETQYF.

The V gene is TRBV9, the J gene TRBJ2-1; 11 positions agree with TRBD2. The V gene end was trimmed by 4 bases and the J gene end by 8 bases; junction bases not matched to a gene: 8. The CDR3 is made up of 15 amino acids. Germline lookup yields CDR1 SGDLS and CDR2 YYNGEE. This CDR3 reads CASSPGTSGRDEQFF. CDR3 bases: TGTGCCAGCAGCCCCGGGACTAGCGGAAGGGATGAGCAGTTCTTC.

This chain connects TRBV18 to TRBJ1-1; 8 positions match TRBD1. There are 14 residues in the CDR3. The germline V gene encodes CDR1 KGHSH and CDR2 LQKENI. With 5 bases clipped from V and 1 base from J, the junction kept 3 bases outside the gene matches. The CDR3, as DNA: TGTGCCAGCTCAAGACAGGGGCCGAACACTGAAGCTTTCTTT. It specifies CASSRQGPNTEAFF.

This chain connects TRBV6-1 to TRBJ1-1; possible D gene TRBD1, 5 bases. V was shortened by 1 base and J by 1 base, with 19 bases between the two germline ends. The CDR3 spans 18 residues. The germline V gene encodes CDR1 MNHNS and CDR2 SASEGT. The chain's CDR3 is CASSEGAGRALWNTEAFF. In DNA, the CDR3 is TGTGCCAGCAGTGAAGGGGCAGGGCGGGCCTTATGGAACACTGAAGCTTTCTTT.

This clone was counted only a few times. The rearrangement links TRBV9 to TRBJ2-1; no firm D call. V dropped 0 bases and J dropped 11 bases, with 15 bases sitting between them. The CDR3 has 14 amino acids. Per the germline V gene, CDR1 is SGDLS and CDR2 is YYNGEE. The CDR3 spells CASSVDVLNGQQFF. The CDR3 nucleotides read TGTGCCAGCAGCGTAGATGTTCTTAACGGACAGCAGTTCTTC.